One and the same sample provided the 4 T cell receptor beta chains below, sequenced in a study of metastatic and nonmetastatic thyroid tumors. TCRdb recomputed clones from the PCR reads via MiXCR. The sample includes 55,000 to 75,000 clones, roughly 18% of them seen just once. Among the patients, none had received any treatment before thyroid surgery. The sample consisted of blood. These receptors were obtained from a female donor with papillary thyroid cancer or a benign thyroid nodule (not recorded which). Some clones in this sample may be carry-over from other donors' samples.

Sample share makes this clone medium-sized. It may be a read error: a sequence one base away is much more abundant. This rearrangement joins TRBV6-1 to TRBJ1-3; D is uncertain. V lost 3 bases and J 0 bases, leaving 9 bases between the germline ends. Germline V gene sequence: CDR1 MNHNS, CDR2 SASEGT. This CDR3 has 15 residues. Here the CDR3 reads CASSDGPSSGNTIYF. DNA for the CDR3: TGTGCCAGCAGTGACGGGCCCAGCTCTGGAAACACCATATATTTT.

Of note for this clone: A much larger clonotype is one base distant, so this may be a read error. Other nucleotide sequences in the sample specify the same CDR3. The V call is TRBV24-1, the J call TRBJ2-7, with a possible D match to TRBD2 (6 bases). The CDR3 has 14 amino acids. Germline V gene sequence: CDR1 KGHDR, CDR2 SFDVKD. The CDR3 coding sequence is TGTGCCACCAGTGAGAGTGGGAGGTCCTACGAGCAGTATTTC. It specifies CATSESGRSYEQYF.

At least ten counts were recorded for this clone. This chain's CDR3 is CSVATEYEQYF. Written as DNA, the CDR3 is TGCAGCGTGGCGACAGAATACGAGCAGTACTTC. This chain joins TRBV29-1 and TRBJ2-7; TRBD1 is a possible D gene (5 bases). V was cut by 6 bases and J by 4 bases, with 10 bases left in between. The CDR3 has 11 residues. Germline lookup yields CDR1 SQVTM and CDR2 ANQGSEA.

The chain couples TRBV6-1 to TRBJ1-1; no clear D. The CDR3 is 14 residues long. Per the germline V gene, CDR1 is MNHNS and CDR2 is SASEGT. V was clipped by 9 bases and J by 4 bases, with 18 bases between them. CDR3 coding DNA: TGTGCCAGTAGTTCCGGACGGCGAAGCACTGAAGCTTTCTTT. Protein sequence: CASSSGRRSTEAFF.